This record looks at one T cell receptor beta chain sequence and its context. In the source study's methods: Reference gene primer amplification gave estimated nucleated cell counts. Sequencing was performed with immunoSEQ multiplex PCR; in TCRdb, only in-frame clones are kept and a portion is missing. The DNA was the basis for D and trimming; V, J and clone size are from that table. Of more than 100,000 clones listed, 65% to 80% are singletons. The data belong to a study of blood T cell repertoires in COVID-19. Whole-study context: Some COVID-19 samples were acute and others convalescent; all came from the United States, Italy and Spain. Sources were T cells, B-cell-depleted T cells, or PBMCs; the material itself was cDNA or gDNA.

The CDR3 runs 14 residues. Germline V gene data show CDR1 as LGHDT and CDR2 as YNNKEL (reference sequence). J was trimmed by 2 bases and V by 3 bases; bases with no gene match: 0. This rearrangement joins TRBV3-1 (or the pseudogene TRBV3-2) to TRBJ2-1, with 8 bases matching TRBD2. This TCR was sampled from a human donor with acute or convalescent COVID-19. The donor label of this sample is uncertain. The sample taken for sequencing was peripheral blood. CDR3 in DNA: TGTGCCAGCAGCCACGGGGGGGCCTACAATGAGCAGTTCTTC. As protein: CASSHGGAYNEQFF.